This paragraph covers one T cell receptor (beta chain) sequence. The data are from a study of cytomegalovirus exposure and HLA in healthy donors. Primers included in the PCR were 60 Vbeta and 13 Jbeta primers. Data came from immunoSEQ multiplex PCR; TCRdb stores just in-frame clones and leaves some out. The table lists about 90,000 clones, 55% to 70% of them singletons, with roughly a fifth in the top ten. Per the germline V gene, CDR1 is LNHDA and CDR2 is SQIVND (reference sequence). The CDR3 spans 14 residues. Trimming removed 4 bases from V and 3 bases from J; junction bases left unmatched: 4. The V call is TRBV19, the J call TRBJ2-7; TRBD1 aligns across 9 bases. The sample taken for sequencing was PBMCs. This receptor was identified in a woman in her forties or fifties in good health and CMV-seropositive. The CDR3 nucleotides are TGTGCCAGTAGTACCGGGACAGGGTTCTACGAGCAGTACTTC. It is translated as CASSTGTGFYEQYF.